The 31 T cell receptor beta chains given below trace back to one sample, sequenced in a study of breast tumors, draining lymph nodes, adjacent tissues. Axillary draining lymph nodes of breast cancer patients supplied the node samples. TCRdb passed the multiplex PCR reads through MiXCR, listing each CDR3 protein once. The profile shows approximately 230,000 distinct CDR3 sequences, about 34% of them singletons. The sequenced sample was axillary lymph node tissue. All receptors come from a female donor with breast cancer. Some clones in this sample may be carry-over from other donors' samples.

This clonotype has a count of ten or more. The V gene is TRBV7-3, the J gene TRBJ1-2; no reliable D call. The V end lost 5 bases, the J end lost 4 bases, and 8 bases lay between the germline ends. Per the germline V gene, CDR1 is SGHTA and CDR2 is FQGTGA. The CDR3 is 12 amino acids. The CDR3 region is CASSDSSYGYTF. The CDR3 nucleotides are TGTGCCAGCAGCGACTCGAGCTATGGCTACACCTTC.

As for this clonotype: Germline is not matched at one junction end, which may reflect a read error. The V and J genes are TRBV9 and TRBJ1-4, with a weak D call TRBD1 (6 bases). Germline CDR1 and CDR2: SGDLS and YYNGEE. The CDR3 has 15 amino acids. The CDR3 nucleotides read TGTGCCAGCAGCGTCGGGGGGCTCCCTAATGAAAAACTGCTTTTT. Translating gives CASSVGGLPNEKLLF.

This clonotype was detected once. CDR3 amino acids: CASRPGGAGGYGYTF. In DNA form, the CDR3 reads TGTGCCAGCAGACCTGGTGGGGCAGGGGGCTATGGCTACACCTTC. This chain connects TRBV6-6 to TRBJ1-2; 7 positions agree with TRBD1. V shed 6 bases and J 4 bases; nucleotides not matched to a gene: 11. The CDR3 extends over 15 amino acids. In germline, CDR1 is MNHNY, CDR2 SVGAGI (reference sequence).

The gene calls are TRBV2 and TRBJ1-4, with D perhaps TRBD1 (5 bases). V was trimmed by 4 bases and J by 7 bases, leaving 19 bases between them. In germline, CDR1 is SNHLY, CDR2 FYNNEI. The CDR3 length is 16 residues. The chain's CDR3 is CASSVTGGAGTEKLFF. The CDR3 nucleotides are TGTGCCAGCAGTGTCACCGGAGGGGCAGGGACTGAAAAACTGTTTTTT.

The CDR3 protein is CASSPGGGHYSPLHF. Written as DNA, the CDR3 is TGTGCCAGCAGCCCCGGGGGGGGACATTATTCACCCCTCCACTTT. The genes are TRBV7-9 and TRBJ1-6; D possibly corresponds to TRBD1 (6 bases). The V and J ends lost 5 bases and 8 bases respectively, with 16 bases between them. The CDR3 has 15 residues. CDR1 and CDR2 from the germline V gene are SEHNR and FQNEAQ (reference sequence).

This chain joins TRBV2 and TRBJ2-7, with 12 positions matching TRBD2. The junction had 20 bases not matched to a gene; V was cut back by 11 bases and J by 6 bases. Germline CDR1 SNHLY, CDR2 FYNNEI. This CDR3 contains 17 residues. The DNA for the CDR3 is TGTGCCGGGAGGGAGACTAGCGGGGGTCACCCCTTTGTCGAGCAGTACTTC. Amino acid sequence: CAGRETSGGHPFVEQYF.

The genes are TRBV6-2 or TRBV6-3 and TRBJ2-5, with 8 bases lining up with TRBD2. The germline V gene has CDR1 MNHEY and CDR2 SVGEGT. CDR3 size: 15 residues. The ends lost 6 bases at V and 2 bases at J; junction bases unmatched: 8. The CDR3 nucleotides read TGTGCCAGCAGAAAAAGCGGGGGAAAACAAGAGACCCAGTACTTC. Translated: CASRKSGGKQETQYF.

This clonotype has more than one count but fewer than ten. A much larger clonotype is one base distant, so this may be a read error. The chain has TRBV20-1 and TRBJ2-7; possibly TRBD2 for D (5 bases). The germline V gene encodes CDR1 DFQATT and CDR2 SNEGSKA (reference sequence). The CDR3 spans 13 residues. CDR3 bases: TGCAGTGCCAGAGGACTCCCATACTCCGCGCAGTACTTC. This sequence encodes CSARGLPYSAQYF.

The V gene is TRBV9, the J gene TRBJ2-3; D ambiguous. Per the germline V gene, CDR1 is SGDLS and CDR2 is YYNGEE. Trimming removed 5 bases at V and 0 bases at J, with 7 bases between. The CDR3 sequence is 13 residues long. CDR3 sequence (DNA): TGTGCCAGCAGGCACTATAGCACAGATACGCAGTATTTT. This translates into CASRHYSTDTQYF.

Ten or more counts support this clonotype. The V call is TRBV4-2, the J call TRBJ2-5, with D unclear. Germline CDR1 LGHNA, CDR2 YNFKEQ. The ends were cut back, 0 bases at V and 0 bases at J, with 11 bases in the middle. This CDR3 region has 16 residues. The CDR3 here is CASSQERASYQETQYF. CDR3 coding DNA: TGTGCCAGCAGCCAAGAACGAGCGTCATACCAAGAGACCCAGTACTTC.

This clonotype was counted a few times. A single base separates this from a much larger clone, so it may be a read error. The V and J genes are TRBV11-1 and TRBJ2-7; TRBD1 aligns across 12 bases. Germline assignment: CDR1 SGHAT and CDR2 FQDESV (reference sequence). With V trimmed by 6 bases and J by 9 bases, 3 bases remained unmatched. The CDR3 spans 12 residues. For the CDR3, the DNA is TGTGCCAGCAGGGGGACAGGGGGCTCGCAGTACTTC. Its translation is CASRGTGGSQYF.

The V and J genes are TRBV19 and TRBJ1-5, with a weak D call TRBD1 (5 bases). The CDR3 contains 14 residues. Looked up from germline, CDR1 is LNHDA and CDR2 is SQIVND (reference sequence). The V gene lost 8 bases and the J gene lost 2 bases, with 13 bases spanning the gap. CDR3 nucleotides: TGTGCCAGTCAGATTACAGGTGGCAATCAGCCCCAGCATTTT. Translated: CASQITGGNQPQHF.

This chain uses TRBV7-2 with TRBJ2-5, with 8 nucleotides matching TRBD2. V shed 3 bases, J shed 5 bases, and the junction held 5 bases outside the gene matches. The CDR3 is 14 residues long. Germline loops: CDR1 SGHTA, CDR2 FQGNSA. CDR3 region: CASSFGGVGETQYF. CDR3 in DNA: TGTGCCAGCAGCTTCGGGGGGGTTGGGGAGACCCAGTACTTC.

This clonotype was observed many times. The rearrangement uses TRBV20-1 and TRBJ2-2; D ambiguous. The CDR3 length is 13 residues. Germline V gives CDR1 DFQATT, CDR2 SNEGSKA (reference sequence). Trimming shortened V by 3 bases and J by 6 bases, and 11 bases separated the two germline ends. This CDR3 reads CSASLLASGELFF. Written as DNA, the CDR3 is TGCAGTGCTAGTCTTCTGGCGTCCGGGGAGCTGTTTTTT.

This clonotype was found many times. This chain connects TRBV6-5 to TRBJ1-5, with a weak D call TRBD1 (6 bases). V lost 5 bases and J 7 bases, leaving 12 bases between the germline ends. Germline-derived CDR1 and CDR2 are MNHEY and SVGAGI. This CDR3 region has 13 residues. The CDR3 here is CASSETGLQPQHF. The CDR3 nucleotides are TGTGCCAGCAGTGAAACAGGGTTGCAGCCCCAGCATTTT.

This clonotype has a handful of counts. V gene TRBV6-5 combines with J gene TRBJ2-1, with 13 bases identical to TRBD2. Germline values: CDR1 MNHEY, CDR2 SVGAGI. The CDR3 loop spans 19 amino acids. Trimming at V came to 7 bases and at J to 3 bases, leaving 15 bases not matched to a gene. Written as DNA, the CDR3 is TGTGCCAGCAAACCCCGGACTAGCGGGAGCTTAAGTGGCTACAATGAGCAGTTCTTC. Amino acids: CASKPRTSGSLSGYNEQFF.

Remarks on this clonotype: No conserved phenylalanine or tryptophan is present at the end of the CDR3, so a read error is the likely explanation. The limits of the CDR3 on the DNA are not certain, so only TCRdb's listed CDR3 is given. The chain couples TRBV9 to TRBJ2-7. Germline V gene lookup returns CDR1 SGDLS and CDR2 YYNGEE. Termini included, the CDR3 measures 13 amino acids. The CDR3 protein is CASSVRGGPTSST.

In its sample, this clonotype was seen many times. The chain combines TRBV20-1 with TRBJ2-3; a weak D match, TRBD1 (6 bases). Trimming took 0 bases from V and 9 from J, leaving 22 bases between them. The CDR3 consists of 16 residues. In germline, CDR1 is DFQATT, CDR2 SNEGSKA (reference sequence). CDR3 nucleotides: TGCAGTGCTAGAGATCGTCGGCAGGGGATTACCCCCACGCAGTATTTT. It yields the protein CSARDRRQGITPTQYF.

The gene calls are TRBV7-2 and TRBJ1-5; tentative D call: TRBD1 (5 bases). In germline, CDR1 is SGHTA, CDR2 FQGNSA. The CDR3 spans 15 residues. Trimming took 7 bases from V and 6 from J, leaving 19 bases between them. As DNA, the CDR3 is TGTGCCAGCATTCCTGGGGATCACAGGTGTCAGCCCCAGCATTTT. It encodes CASIPGDHRCQPQHF.

This clonotype was counted ten times or more. The DNA for the CDR3 is TGTGCTAGTGAGTCTGGACTCTCCTACGAGCAGTACTTC. Translation: CASESGLSYEQYF. The chain recombines TRBV12-5 with TRBJ2-7, with a tentative D call TRBD2 (5 bases). In germline, CDR1 is LGHNT, CDR2 FRNRAP. The ends were cut back, 7 bases at V and 0 bases at J, with 10 bases in the middle. The CDR3 sequence is 13 residues long.

Comment on this clonotype: It is unclear where the CDR3 begins or ends on the DNA, so no DNA is shown, and the CDR3 is as TCRdb lists it. The chain joins TRBV7-2 to TRBJ1-4. The CDR3 comprises 24 residues, both ends counted. Germline-derived CDR1 and CDR2 are SGHTA and FQGNSA. CDR3 region: CASSLAGTPMEQYFGPGLWEKLFF.

The table lists this clonotype with many counts. This chain connects TRBV10-3 to TRBJ1-2; possibly TRBD1 for D (5 bases). This CDR3 has 16 amino acids. V was cut by 0 bases and J by 8 bases, with 19 bases left in between. Germline loops: CDR1 ENHRY, CDR2 SYGVKD. The CDR3 region is CAISESFGRAGHGYTF. DNA for the CDR3: TGTGCCATCAGTGAGTCCTTCGGCAGGGCTGGTCACGGCTACACCTTC.

The chain links TRBV5-5 to TRBJ1-1; TRBD1 is a possible D gene (6 bases). Per the germline V gene, CDR1 is SGHKS and CDR2 is YYEKEE (reference sequence). V was shortened by 2 bases and J by 2 bases, with 13 bases between the two germline ends. The CDR3 is 15 amino acids. CDR3 in amino acids: CASSLKYGTNTEAFF. As DNA, the CDR3 is TGTGCCAGCAGCTTAAAATACGGGACAAACACTGAAGCTTTCTTT. Full variable domain (outside the CDR3, taken from reference TRBV5-5 and TRBJ1-1): DAGVTQSPTHLIKTRGQQVTLRCSPISGHKSVSWYQQVLGQGPQFIFQYYEKEERGRGNFPDRFSARQFPNYSSELNVNALLLGDSALYLCASSLKYGTNTEAFFGQGTRLTVV.

This clonotype was detected ten times or more. V gene TRBV20-1 combines with J gene TRBJ2-2; 10 bases match TRBD2. The J segment lost 6 bases and the V segment lost 0 bases, leaving 10 bases of the junction unmatched. In germline, CDR1 is DFQATT, CDR2 SNEGSKA (reference sequence). The CDR3 has 17 residues. The CDR3 sequence: CSARDSGSGRAPGELFF. DNA for the CDR3: TGCAGTGCTAGAGATTCGGGGAGCGGGAGGGCCCCCGGGGAGCTGTTTTTT.

The V gene is TRBV12-3 or TRBV12-4, the J gene TRBJ2-5; D might be TRBD2 (5 bases). Trimming took off 8 bases at V and 2 bases at J, with 9 bases between the two ends. The CDR3 contains 12 residues. The CDR3 spells CASALAQETQYF. CDR3 DNA sequence: TGTGCCAGCGCCCTAGCACAAGAGACCCAGTACTTC.

The chain carries TRBV20-1 and TRBJ1-3; the match to TRBD1 covers 10 bases. V shed 4 bases and J 4 bases; nucleotides not matched to a gene: 4. This CDR3 spans 14 amino acids. Germline CDR1 DFQATT, CDR2 SNEGSKA (reference sequence). This CDR3 is CSAIRQGAGNTIYF. The CDR3 coding sequence is TGCAGTGCTATTCGACAGGGGGCGGGAAACACCATATATTTT.

On this clonotype itself: This may come from a read error, since a much larger clone is one base off. The V call is TRBV7-2, the J call TRBJ2-1; 9 bases agree with TRBD2. This CDR3 comprises 15 residues. Germline CDR1 reads SGHTA; CDR2 reads FQGNSA. In nucleotides, the CDR3 is TGTGCCAGCAGCGTAATAGCGGGAGCCTACAATGAGCGGTTCTTC. Protein sequence: CASSVIAGAYNERFF.

This clonotype has at least ten counts. The gene calls are TRBV14 and TRBJ2-1; TRBD2 matches at 9 bases. Germline loops: CDR1 SGHDN, CDR2 FVKESK. J was trimmed by 13 bases and V by 1 base; bases with no gene match: 5. The CDR3 has 13 amino acids. This chain's CDR3 is CASSQGGGATQFF. CDR3 DNA sequence: TGTGCCAGCAGCCAAGGCGGGGGGGCAACCCAGTTCTTC.

This clonotype occurred a few times. CDR3 DNA sequence: TGTGCCAGCTCACCGGGTGTCCCAGGGGCCCAGCATTTT. Amino acid sequence: CASSPGVPGAQHF. The rearrangement links TRBV18 to TRBJ1-5, with D possibly being TRBD1 (6 bases). The CDR3 contains 13 residues. Trimming removed 3 bases at V and 11 bases at J, with 14 bases between. The germline V gene encodes CDR1 KGHSH and CDR2 LQKENI.

The J gene is TRBJ2-6, the V gene TRBV7-3; D may be TRBD1 or TRBD2 (5 bases each). The CDR3 contains 16 residues. V was cut by 5 bases and J by 4 bases, with 15 bases left in between. CDR1 is SGHTA, CDR2 FQGTGA, per germline. The CDR3 DNA sequence: TGTGCCAGCAGCCCCCCCGGGGCCCACGGGGCCAACGTCCTGACTTTC. Translation: CASSPPGAHGANVLTF.

A word on this clonotype: This may be a read error: a much more frequent sequence differs by one nucleotide. This chain links TRBV7-8 with TRBJ2-1; D is possibly TRBD1 or TRBD2 (5 bases each). From germline, CDR1 is SGHVS and CDR2 FQNEAQ. The CDR3 contains 15 residues. Trimming cost V 2 bases and J 9 bases, with 17 bases left between them. CDR3 DNA: TGTGCCAGCAGCTTAACCGGGGCCCCCCAGGGTGAGCAGTTCTTC. Its translation: CASSLTGAPQGEQFF.